This T cell receptor beta chain stems from a study of tumour-infiltrating T cells in Burkitt lymphoma. For the study at large: Overall and progression-free survival were predicted by productive clonality.

This CDR3 is built from 16 residues. From germline, CDR1 is PRHDT and CDR2 FYEKMQ (reference sequence). V lost 2 bases, J lost 8 bases, and 10 bases stayed unmatched. This clone appeared a few times. The assay was immunoSEQ multiplex PCR, and TCRdb's table has in-frame clones only and misses some. This table has some 17,000 clones, almost 80% appearing once. This chain joins TRBV13 and TRBJ1-4, with 8 bases aligning to TRBD1. The TCR was taken from a human donor with diffuse large B-cell lymphoma. The sample taken for sequencing was tumor tissue. CDR3 bases: TGTGCCAGCAGCTTAACGATCGGGACAGGAAACGAAAAACTGTTTTTT. This codes for CASSLTIGTGNEKLFF.